These T cell receptor beta chains were read from a single sample in a study of blood T cell repertoires in COVID-19. The protocol was immunoSEQ multiplex PCR, while the TCRdb copy is restricted to in-frame clones and leaves out a portion. The sample consists of about 280,000 clones, approximately 83% of them appearing once. Sequenced input: peripheral blood. The receptors shown here come from a woman aged 50 to 60 who had recovered from COVID-19. CDR3s include the opening cysteine and the closing phenylalanine or tryptophan. Fields, in order: J gene, clone size, D gene, V gene, CDR3 protein, CDR3 DNA. A D gene is named only where the DNA matches it firmly. Size values are once, few and many counts, or a class for expanded clones, and some rows have none.

J gene: TRBJ1-1
clone size: once
D gene: TRBD1
V gene: TRBV14
CDR3 protein: CASSQVGQGEGIGTEAFF
CDR3 DNA: TGTGCCAGCAGCCAAGTGGGACAGGGGGAAGGGATTGGCACTGAAGCTTTCTTT

J gene: TRBJ1-5
clone size: .
D gene: .
V gene: TRBV19
CDR3 protein: CASSITWGSQNQPQHF
CDR3 DNA: TGTGCCAGTAGTATCACGTGGGGCTCTCAGAATCAGCCCCAGCATTTT

J gene: TRBJ2-5
clone size: .
D gene: TRBD2
V gene: TRBV6-1
CDR3 protein: CASSEAASGAQETQYF
CDR3 DNA: TGTGCCAGCAGTGAAGCGGCTAGCGGCGCCCAAGAGACCCAGTACTTC

J gene: TRBJ2-3
clone size: .
D gene: TRBD2
V gene: TRBV5-1
CDR3 protein: CASSMTSGRADTQYF
CDR3 DNA: TGCGCCAGCAGCATGACTAGCGGGAGAGCAGATACGCAGTATTTT

J gene: TRBJ1-2
clone size: .
D gene: .
V gene: TRBV7-2
CDR3 protein: CASSAVGASNYGYTF
CDR3 DNA: TGTGCCAGCAGCGCGGTCGGCGCTTCTAACTATGGCTACACCTTC

J gene: TRBJ2-1
clone size: .
D gene: TRBD2
V gene: TRBV29-1
CDR3 protein: CSVVPLAGEAEQFF
CDR3 DNA: TGCAGCGTTGTGCCCCTAGCGGGAGAGGCCGAGCAGTTCTTC

J gene: TRBJ1-4
clone size: .
D gene: TRBD1
V gene: TRBV28
CDR3 protein: CASRIRGAANEKLFF
CDR3 DNA: TGTGCCAGCAGGATCAGGGGGGCAGCTAATGAAAAACTGTTTTTT

J gene: TRBJ1-2
clone size: .
D gene: TRBD1
V gene: TRBV4-2
CDR3 protein: CASSPGPMAGGGSMGSDGYTF
CDR3 DNA: TGTGCCAGCAGCCCCGGCCCAATGGCAGGGGGCGGATCGATGGGTTCCGATGGCTACACCTTC

J gene: TRBJ2-3
clone size: .
D gene: TRBD1
V gene: TRBV29-1
CDR3 protein: CSITGGFTDTQYF
CDR3 DNA: TGCAGCATAACAGGGGGCTTTACAGATACGCAGTATTTT

J gene: TRBJ2-5
clone size: .
D gene: TRBD2
V gene: TRBV6-2/TRBV6-3
CDR3 protein: CASGSLAGGETQYF
CDR3 DNA: TGTGCCAGCGGTTCCCTAGCGGGAGGAGAGACCCAGTACTTC

J gene: TRBJ1-2
clone size: .
D gene: TRBD1
V gene: TRBV3-1/TRBV3-2
CDR3 protein: CASSQDTDEDREYYGYTF
CDR3 DNA: TGTGCCAGCAGCCAAGATACGGATGAGGACAGGGAGTACTATGGCTACACCTTC

J gene: TRBJ2-2
clone size: .
D gene: TRBD1
V gene: TRBV28
CDR3 protein: CASSLDRITGELFF
CDR3 DNA: TGTGCCAGCAGTTTGGACAGGATCACCGGGGAGCTGTTTTTT

J gene: TRBJ1-6
clone size: .
D gene: .
V gene: TRBV27
CDR3 protein: CASRLGGGAGSYNSPLHF
CDR3 DNA: TGTGCCAGCAGGTTGGGTGGGGGCGCGGGTTCTTATAATTCACCCCTCCACTTT

J gene: TRBJ2-1
clone size: once
D gene: .
V gene: TRBV19
CDR3 protein: CASSIEPGFTNEQFF
CDR3 DNA: TGTGCCAGTAGTATAGAACCGGGATTTACCAATGAGCAGTTCTTC

J gene: TRBJ2-5
clone size: .
D gene: TRBD2
V gene: TRBV3-1/TRBV3-2
CDR3 protein: CASSQDRAGAETQYF
CDR3 DNA: TGTGCCAGCAGCCAAGATCGAGCGGGAGCAGAGACCCAGTACTTC

J gene: TRBJ2-5
clone size: .
D gene: .
V gene: TRBV30
CDR3 protein: CAWSVTGKETQYF
CDR3 DNA: TGTGCCTGGAGTGTGACTGGAAAAGAGACCCAGTACTTC

J gene: TRBJ2-1
clone size: .
D gene: TRBD2
V gene: TRBV4-3
CDR3 protein: CASSQDASGRAYNEQFF
CDR3 DNA: TGCGCCAGCAGCCAAGACGCCAGCGGGAGGGCCTACAATGAGCAGTTCTTC

J gene: TRBJ1-2
clone size: .
D gene: .
V gene: TRBV4-3
CDR3 protein: CASSQTKGGVRSYGYTF
CDR3 DNA: TGCGCCAGCAGCCAAACGAAGGGCGGGGTGCGTAGCTATGGCTACACCTTC

J gene: TRBJ1-5
clone size: .
D gene: TRBD1
V gene: TRBV18
CDR3 protein: CASSPRDSLNQPQHF
CDR3 DNA: TGTGCCAGCTCGCCCCGGGACAGCTTAAATCAGCCCCAGCATTTT

J gene: TRBJ1-2
clone size: .
D gene: TRBD1
V gene: TRBV4-3
CDR3 protein: CASSQVGTGGSVLRYTF
CDR3 DNA: TGCGCCAGCAGCCAAGTTGGGACAGGGGGGTCGGTGTTGAGATACACCTTC

J gene: TRBJ2-7
clone size: .
D gene: TRBD1
V gene: TRBV14
CDR3 protein: CASQGQGPPYEQYF
CDR3 DNA: TGTGCCAGTCAGGGACAGGGACCTCCCTACGAGCAGTACTTC

J gene: TRBJ2-7
clone size: .
D gene: TRBD1
V gene: TRBV2
CDR3 protein: CASRTATGETYEQYF
CDR3 DNA: TGTGCCAGTCGAACTGCGACAGGGGAAACCTACGAGCAGTACTTC

J gene: TRBJ1-2
clone size: once
D gene: .
V gene: TRBV28
CDR3 protein: CASSLGTYGYTF
CDR3 DNA: TGTGCCAGCAGTTTAGGCACGTATGGCTACACCTTC

J gene: TRBJ1-4
clone size: .
D gene: TRBD1
V gene: TRBV5-4
CDR3 protein: CASSLDRGIEKLFF
CDR3 DNA: TGTGCCAGCAGCTTGGACAGGGGTATTGAAAAACTGTTTTTT

J gene: TRBJ1-1
clone size: .
D gene: .
V gene: TRBV18
CDR3 protein: CASSPRPGEQAFF
CDR3 DNA: TGTGCCAGCTCACCCCGACCGGGGGAGCAAGCTTTCTTT

J gene: TRBJ2-7
clone size: .
D gene: TRBD1
V gene: TRBV29-1
CDR3 protein: CSGGTGTGNEQYF
CDR3 DNA: TGCAGCGGAGGTACCGGGACAGGGAACGAGCAGTACTTC

J gene: TRBJ2-3
clone size: .
D gene: TRBD2
V gene: TRBV30
CDR3 protein: CAWSTGTSMDTQYF
CDR3 DNA: TGTGCCTGGAGTACCGGGACTAGCATGGATACGCAGTATTTT

J gene: TRBJ2-3
clone size: few
D gene: .
V gene: TRBV10-3
CDR3 protein: CAISGGLANTDTQYF
CDR3 DNA: TGTGCCATCAGTGGGGGACTCGCCAACACAGATACGCAGTATTTT

J gene: TRBJ1-2
clone size: .
D gene: TRBD1
V gene: TRBV6-5
CDR3 protein: CASRQGALEAHGYTF
CDR3 DNA: TGTGCCAGCAGACAGGGGGCGCTTGAGGCTCATGGCTACACCTTC

J gene: TRBJ1-3
clone size: .
D gene: .
V gene: TRBV5-6
CDR3 protein: CASSLSGTIYF
CDR3 DNA: TGTGCCAGCAGCTTGAGCGGAACCATATATTTT

J gene: TRBJ1-1
clone size: few
D gene: TRBD1
V gene: TRBV19
CDR3 protein: CASSGTRGRTEAFF
CDR3 DNA: TGTGCCAGTAGTGGAACCAGGGGGAGAACTGAAGCTTTCTTT

J gene: TRBJ1-1
clone size: .
D gene: .
V gene: TRBV6-5
CDR3 protein: CASSWTENTEAFF
CDR3 DNA: TGTGCCAGCAGCTGGACAGAGAACACTGAAGCTTTCTTT

J gene: TRBJ1-3
clone size: few
D gene: .
V gene: TRBV19
CDR3 protein: CAGSTGGNTIYF
CDR3 DNA: TGTGCCGGATCGACTGGGGGAAACACCATATATTTT

J gene: TRBJ1-2
clone size: .
D gene: TRBD1
V gene: TRBV6-5
CDR3 protein: CASSPRTGGYYGYTF
CDR3 DNA: TGTGCCAGCAGTCCCCGGACAGGAGGATACTATGGCTACACCTTC

J gene: TRBJ1-6
clone size: .
D gene: .
V gene: TRBV9
CDR3 protein: CASSPLQGGNSPLHF
CDR3 DNA: TGTGCCAGCAGCCCCCTACAGGGCGGTAATTCACCCCTCCACTTT

J gene: TRBJ1-5
clone size: .
D gene: .
V gene: TRBV6-2/TRBV6-3
CDR3 protein: CASSYYSYSNQPQHF
CDR3 DNA: TGTGCCAGCAGTTATTACAGTTATAGCAATCAGCCCCAGCATTTT